This is a list of T cell receptor beta chains from one sample in a study of blood T cell repertoires in COVID-19. The protocol was immunoSEQ multiplex PCR, while the TCRdb copy is restricted to in-frame clones and leaves out a portion. The repertoire holds approximately 500,000 clones, 85% to 90% seen once, with 7.5% to 9.5% in the top ten. Sample: peripheral blood. These receptors were collected from a woman aged 45-59 years with COVID-19, enrolled during active disease. Each CDR3 is given with its conserved first and last residue. D genes are given only for firm matches. A row's size may be missing; if present it is once, few, many or a size class.

d_gene,v_gene,abundance,CDR3aa
TRBD2,TRBV30,.,CACSGLAGIVDEQYF
.,TRBV19,.,CASSIGAEVGGELFF
.,TRBV29-1,.,CSVFLSPRAQYF
.,TRBV10-3,.,CAISESGEAGEKLFF
.,TRBV5-1,.,CASSLEPGSSNQPQHF
.,TRBV2,.,CASTETSDGYTF
.,TRBV9,.,CASSVEASSTTDTQYF
.,TRBV12-3/TRBV12-4,.,CASSLSRVRAFF
TRBD1,TRBV11-2,.,CASAMLQGALIEQYF
TRBD1,TRBV6-1,.,CASRLTQGNYEQYF
TRBD1,TRBV11-2,.,CASTVQGAPGNTIYF
TRBD2,TRBV30,few,CAWSHKRGNTGELFF
.,TRBV6-6,.,CASSHRDLLHEQYF
.,TRBV11-2,.,CASSLVRRSNEKLFF
TRBD2,TRBV10-2,.,CASSGFGAGVSYEQYF
.,TRBV2,.,CATTASFANYGYTF
.,TRBV15,.,CATSAPGTRNTEAFF
.,TRBV7-3,.,CASSLLGAQSPLHF
.,TRBV20-1,few,CSASGGRGTEAFF
.,TRBV30,.,CACGTILETQYF
TRBD1,TRBV6-5,.,CASSRGPPLDGYTF
TRBD1,TRBV5-1,.,CASSSQGRGSNEKLFF
.,TRBV30,.,CAWSPTSNEQFF
.,TRBV28,.,CASSLKRWRGAGSNQPQHF
.,TRBV3-1/TRBV3-2,.,CASSQEKGQGRYTF
TRBD1,TRBV6-1,.,CASSEAQGVSYTF
.,TRBV6-2/TRBV6-3,.,CASSPGQGLSYNEQFF
.,TRBV9,.,CASSVVGSTEAFF
TRBD1,TRBV6-4,.,CASSDGNRGRGYTF
.,TRBV5-4,.,CASSPPGMNTEAFF
.,TRBV27,.,CASSSRGTASVGHGYTF
TRBD1,TRBV7-9,.,CASSLRQGKDTQYF
.,TRBV9,once,CASSPGSLPGNTIYF
.,TRBV27,.,CASQRGSSTEAFF
TRBD2,TRBV7-9,.,CASSLDLAGGLNEQFF